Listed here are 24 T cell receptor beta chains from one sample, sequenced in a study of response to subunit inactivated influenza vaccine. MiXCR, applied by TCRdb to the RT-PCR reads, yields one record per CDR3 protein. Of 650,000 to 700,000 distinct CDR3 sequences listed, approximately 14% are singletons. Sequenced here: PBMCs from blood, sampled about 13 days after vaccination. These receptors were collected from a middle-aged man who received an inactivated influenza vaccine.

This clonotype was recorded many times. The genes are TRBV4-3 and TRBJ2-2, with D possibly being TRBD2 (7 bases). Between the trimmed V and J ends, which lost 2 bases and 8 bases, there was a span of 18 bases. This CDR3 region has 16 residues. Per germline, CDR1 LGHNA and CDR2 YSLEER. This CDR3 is CASSQFWGGPPGELFF. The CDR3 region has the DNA TGCGCCAGCAGCCAATTTTGGGGGGGGCCACCGGGGGAGCTGTTTTTT.

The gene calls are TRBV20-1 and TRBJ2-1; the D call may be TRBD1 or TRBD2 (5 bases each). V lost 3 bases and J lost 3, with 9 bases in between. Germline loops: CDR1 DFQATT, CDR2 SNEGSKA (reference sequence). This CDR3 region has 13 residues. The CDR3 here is CSASWGNYNEQFF. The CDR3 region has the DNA TGCAGTGCTAGTTGGGGGAACTACAATGAGCAGTTCTTC.

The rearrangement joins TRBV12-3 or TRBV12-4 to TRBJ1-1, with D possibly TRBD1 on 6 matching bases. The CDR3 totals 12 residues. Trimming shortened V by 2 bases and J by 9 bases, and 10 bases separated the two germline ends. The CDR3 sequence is CASSLRTAKAFF. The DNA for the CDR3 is TGTGCCAGCAGTTTAAGGACAGCAAAAGCTTTCTTT.

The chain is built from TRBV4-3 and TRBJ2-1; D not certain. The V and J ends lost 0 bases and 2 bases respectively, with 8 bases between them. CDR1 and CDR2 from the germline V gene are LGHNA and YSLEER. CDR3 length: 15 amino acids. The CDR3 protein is CASSQDRYTYNEQFF. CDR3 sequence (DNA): TGCGCCAGCAGCCAAGACAGATATACCTACAATGAGCAGTTCTTC.

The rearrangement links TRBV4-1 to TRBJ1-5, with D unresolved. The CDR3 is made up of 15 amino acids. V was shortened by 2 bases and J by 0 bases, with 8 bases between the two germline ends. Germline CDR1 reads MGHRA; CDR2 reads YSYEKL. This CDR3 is CASSQYWTSNQPQHF. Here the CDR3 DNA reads TGCGCCAGCAGCCAATACTGGACTAGCAATCAGCCCCAGCATTTT.

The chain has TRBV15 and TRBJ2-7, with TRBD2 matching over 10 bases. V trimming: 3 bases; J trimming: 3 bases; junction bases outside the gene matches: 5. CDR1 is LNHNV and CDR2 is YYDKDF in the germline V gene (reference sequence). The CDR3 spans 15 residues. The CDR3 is CATSREASGGYEQYF. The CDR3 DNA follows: TGTGCCACCAGCAGGGAGGCTAGCGGGGGCTACGAGCAGTACTTC.

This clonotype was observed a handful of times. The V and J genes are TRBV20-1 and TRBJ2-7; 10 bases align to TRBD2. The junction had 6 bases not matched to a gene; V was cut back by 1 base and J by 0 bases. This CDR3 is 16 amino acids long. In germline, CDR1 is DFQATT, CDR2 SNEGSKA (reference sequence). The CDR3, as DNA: TGCAGTGCTAGAGGGCTAGCGGGGGAGAGCTCCTACGAGCAGTACTTC. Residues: CSARGLAGESSYEQYF.

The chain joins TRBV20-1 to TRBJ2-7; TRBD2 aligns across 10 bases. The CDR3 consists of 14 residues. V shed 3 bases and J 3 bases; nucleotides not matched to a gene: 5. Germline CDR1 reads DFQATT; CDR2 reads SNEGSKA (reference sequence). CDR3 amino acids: CSASRSGGIYEQYF. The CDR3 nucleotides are TGCAGTGCTAGTCGTAGCGGGGGGATCTACGAGCAGTACTTC.

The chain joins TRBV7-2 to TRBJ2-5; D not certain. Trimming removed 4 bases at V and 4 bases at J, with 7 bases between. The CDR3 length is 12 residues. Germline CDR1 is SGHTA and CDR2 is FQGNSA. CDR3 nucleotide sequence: TGTGCCAGCAGCTCGCCACCAGAGACCCAGTACTTC. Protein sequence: CASSSPPETQYF.

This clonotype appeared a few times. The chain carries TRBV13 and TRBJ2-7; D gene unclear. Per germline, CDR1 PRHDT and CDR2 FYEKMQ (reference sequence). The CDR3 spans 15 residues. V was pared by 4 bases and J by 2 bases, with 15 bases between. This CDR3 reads CASSSSPSRPYEQYF. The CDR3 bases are TGTGCCAGCAGCTCCTCCCCCAGCCGCCCCTACGAGCAGTACTTC.

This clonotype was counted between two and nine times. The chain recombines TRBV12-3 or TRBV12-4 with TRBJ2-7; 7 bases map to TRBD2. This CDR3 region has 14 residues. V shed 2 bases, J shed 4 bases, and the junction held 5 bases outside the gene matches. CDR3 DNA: TGTGCCAGCAGTTTAAGGCGGGAGATGTACGAGCAGTACTTC. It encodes CASSLRREMYEQYF.

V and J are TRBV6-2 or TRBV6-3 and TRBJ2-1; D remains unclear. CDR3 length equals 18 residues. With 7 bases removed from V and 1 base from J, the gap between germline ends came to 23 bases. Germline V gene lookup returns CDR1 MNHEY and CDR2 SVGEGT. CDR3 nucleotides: TGTGCCAGCATTTTAATAGAAAGGTTAAGAAGGTCCTACAATGAGCAGTTCTTC. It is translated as CASILIERLRRSYNEQFF.

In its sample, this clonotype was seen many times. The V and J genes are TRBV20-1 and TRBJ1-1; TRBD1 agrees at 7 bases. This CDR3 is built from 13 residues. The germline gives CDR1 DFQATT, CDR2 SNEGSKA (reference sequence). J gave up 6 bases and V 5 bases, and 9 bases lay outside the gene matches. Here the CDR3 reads CSAVQGRDAEAFF. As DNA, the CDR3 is TGCAGTGCTGTACAGGGGAGGGACGCTGAAGCTTTCTTT.

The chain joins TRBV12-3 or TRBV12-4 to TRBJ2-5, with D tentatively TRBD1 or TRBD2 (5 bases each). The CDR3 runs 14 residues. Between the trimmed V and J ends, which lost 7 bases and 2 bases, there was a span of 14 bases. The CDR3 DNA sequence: TGTGCCAGCACCTTGGGGGTAGGGCAAGAGACCCAGTACTTC. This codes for CASTLGVGQETQYF.

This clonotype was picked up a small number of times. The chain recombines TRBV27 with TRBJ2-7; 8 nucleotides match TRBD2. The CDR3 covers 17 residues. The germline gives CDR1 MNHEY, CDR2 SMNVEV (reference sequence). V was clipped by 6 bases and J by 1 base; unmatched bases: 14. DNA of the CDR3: TGTGCCAGCAGCCGCTCCGGAGCTAGCGGGTTGTCCTACGAGCAGTACTTC. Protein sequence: CASSRSGASGLSYEQYF.

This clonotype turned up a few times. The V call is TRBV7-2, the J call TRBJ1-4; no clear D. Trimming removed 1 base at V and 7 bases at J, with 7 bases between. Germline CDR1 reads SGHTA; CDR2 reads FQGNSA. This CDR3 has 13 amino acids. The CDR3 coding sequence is TGTGCCAGCAGCTTAGGTTCGAGTGAAAAACTGTTTTTT. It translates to CASSLGSSEKLFF.

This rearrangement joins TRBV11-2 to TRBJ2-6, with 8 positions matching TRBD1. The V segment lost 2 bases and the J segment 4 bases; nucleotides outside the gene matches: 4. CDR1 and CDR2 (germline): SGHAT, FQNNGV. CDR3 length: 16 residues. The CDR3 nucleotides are TGTGCCAGCAGCTTAAGACAGGGGACAGGGGCCAACGTCCTGACTTTC. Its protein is CASSLRQGTGANVLTF.

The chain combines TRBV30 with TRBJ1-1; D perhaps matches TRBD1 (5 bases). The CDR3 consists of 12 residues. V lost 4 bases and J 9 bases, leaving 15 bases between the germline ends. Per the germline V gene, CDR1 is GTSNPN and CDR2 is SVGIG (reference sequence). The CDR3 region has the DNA TGTGCCTGGATCGGGCCGGGGGGGAAAGCTTTCTTT. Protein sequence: CAWIGPGGKAFF.

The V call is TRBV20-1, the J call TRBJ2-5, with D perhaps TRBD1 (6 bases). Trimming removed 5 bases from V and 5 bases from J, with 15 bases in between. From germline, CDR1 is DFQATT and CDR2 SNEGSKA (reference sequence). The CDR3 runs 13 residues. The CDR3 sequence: CSAWTASPETQYF. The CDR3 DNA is TGCAGTGCTTGGACAGCCTCCCCGGAGACCCAGTACTTC.

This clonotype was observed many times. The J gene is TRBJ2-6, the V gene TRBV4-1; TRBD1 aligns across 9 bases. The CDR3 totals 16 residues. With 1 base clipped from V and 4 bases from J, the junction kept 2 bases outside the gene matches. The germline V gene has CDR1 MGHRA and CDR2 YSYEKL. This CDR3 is CASSQGTGAGANVLTF. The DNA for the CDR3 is TGCGCCAGCAGCCAAGGGACAGGGGCCGGGGCCAACGTCCTGACTTTC.

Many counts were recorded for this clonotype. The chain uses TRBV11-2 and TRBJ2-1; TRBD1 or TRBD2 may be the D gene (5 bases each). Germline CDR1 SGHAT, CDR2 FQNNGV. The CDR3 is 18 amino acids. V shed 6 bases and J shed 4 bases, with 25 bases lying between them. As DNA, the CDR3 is TGTGCCAGCAGAATCGCTTGGGGCGGGCGGCGCCGTTACAATGAGCAGTTCTTC. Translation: CASRIAWGGRRRYNEQFF.

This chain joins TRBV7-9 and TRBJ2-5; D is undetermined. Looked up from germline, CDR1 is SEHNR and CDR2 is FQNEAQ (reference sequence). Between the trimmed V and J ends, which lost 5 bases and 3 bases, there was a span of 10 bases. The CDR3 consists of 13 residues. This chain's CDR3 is CASSQAGKETQYF. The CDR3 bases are TGTGCCAGCAGCCAGGCTGGGAAAGAGACCCAGTACTTC.

In nucleotides, the CDR3 is TGCGCCAGCAGCTTTAGTGCTAGCGGGTTTCAAGAGACCCAGTACTTC. Protein product: CASSFSASGFQETQYF. This chain connects TRBV5-1 to TRBJ2-5; 8 bases are a match to TRBD2. Trimming cost V 2 bases and J 2 bases; bases outside gene matches: 8. This CDR3 region has 16 residues. From germline, CDR1 is SGHRS and CDR2 YFSETQ.

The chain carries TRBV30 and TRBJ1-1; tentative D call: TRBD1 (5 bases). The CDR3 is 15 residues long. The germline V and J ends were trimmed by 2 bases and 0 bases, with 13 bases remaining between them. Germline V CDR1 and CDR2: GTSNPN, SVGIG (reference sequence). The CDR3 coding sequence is TGTGCCTGGAGTACAGAAGCGACAGTGAACACTGAAGCTTTCTTT. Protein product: CAWSTEATVNTEAFF.